A selection of T cell receptor beta chains follows, all from one sample in a study of cytomegalovirus exposure and HLA in healthy donors. Generated by immunoSEQ multiplex PCR, the TCRdb table keeps only in-frame clones and is missing some. The data hold some 100,000 clones, with 88% observed a single time. The sample comprised PBMCs. These receptors originate from a woman aged 18-30 years in good health and CMV-seronegative. Each CDR3 is given without its conserved first and last residue.

CDR3 protein,V gene
ASSLNPEVEQY,TRBV27
ASSFTATYSNQPQH,TRBV28
ASARGWAGGYT,TRBV28
ASSRGTPTEAF,TRBV11-1
ASSQGVIRRGQETQY,TRBV14
ASSPRERQGVNEQY,TRBV18
ASSDSGLAGGTETQY,TRBV2
ASSLGGVDQETQY,TRBV5-1
ASSQDLPSRAYNEQF,TRBV4-3
ASSLFGLAGGQIRNTQY,TRBV5-6
ASSLHQNEQF,TRBV11-2
ASSQDLGLAREQY,TRBV4-2
ASSPDREEGQPQH,TRBV7-9
ASSGLAGAGTDTQY,TRBV2
ASSLPRAGGATDTQY,TRBV7-6
ASSQPQFDSTTNEKLF,TRBV4-3
ASSPGTSVYEQY,TRBV18
ASSLRRVADTQY,TRBV27
ASSVANEQF,TRBV9
ASNNLGTVPIYGYT,TRBV5-4
ASSEQGNYGYT,TRBV2
ASSDTGYIGELF,TRBV13
ASSPLSGRADTGELF,TRBV7-9
ASSFGLALTYEQY,TRBV5-6
ASSQDINTGELF,TRBV4-3
ASSLDSFGQPQH,TRBV7-2
ASSQPTGVNTEAF,TRBV4-2
ASSYNQWQPQH,TRBV6-5
ASSFGLGGDTQY,TRBV5-8
ASSTTGVDTQY,TRBV25-1
ASSFSPGQVNEKLF,TRBV7-9
ASSMGRSLWLGNSPLH,TRBV19
ASRLGLASPEQF,TRBV27
ASMRQGAKYGYT,TRBV19
ASSQDFPVREKLF,TRBV4-3
ASSFIRDTGELF,TRBV5-5
ASSLYRIYEQY,TRBV11-2
ASSEGGAGGYT,TRBV25-1
ASSIRDGNTIY,TRBV19
ASRRTGLGTEAF,TRBV6-5
ASSRPTTGGRYEQY,TRBV7-9
SVEEGRIADTQY,TRBV29-1
ASRGGVRQTQY,TRBV6-1
ASGGLTEAF,TRBV19
AWGYRGDYTDTQY,TRBV30
ATLTSGGSSYNEQF,TRBV7-8
ASSVDPRDRAYEQY,TRBV9
ATSGRFGDYGYT,TRBV15